This T cell receptor (beta chain) was retrieved from a study of shared clonotypes between healthy human individuals. Original analysis: There were no quality scores in the junction-only immunoSEQ sequences, so filtering differed. Measured with immunoSEQ multiplex PCR; TCRdb has only the in-frame clones, and not every one. Clone size and V and J calls were adopted from that table, with D and trimming inferred from the DNA. In the table there are over a million clones, 98% of which are singletons. Study donors comprised healthy, HIV-negative adults devoid of recent acute infection or vaccination. CDR1 is LNHDA, CDR2 SQIVND, per germline (reference sequence). V was shortened by 3 bases and J by 7 bases, with 3 bases between the two germline ends. This CDR3 has 11 amino acids.

This sequence joins TRBV19 and TRBJ1-4; D remains unclear. Sequencing was carried out using naive CD4+ T cells sorted from blood. Subset indicated: CD45RA+ positively selected. The TCR originated in a man aged 30 to 39 in good health. As DNA, the CDR3 is TGTGCCAGTAGTATTGGTGAAAAACTGTTTTTT. Its translation is CASSIGEKLFF.